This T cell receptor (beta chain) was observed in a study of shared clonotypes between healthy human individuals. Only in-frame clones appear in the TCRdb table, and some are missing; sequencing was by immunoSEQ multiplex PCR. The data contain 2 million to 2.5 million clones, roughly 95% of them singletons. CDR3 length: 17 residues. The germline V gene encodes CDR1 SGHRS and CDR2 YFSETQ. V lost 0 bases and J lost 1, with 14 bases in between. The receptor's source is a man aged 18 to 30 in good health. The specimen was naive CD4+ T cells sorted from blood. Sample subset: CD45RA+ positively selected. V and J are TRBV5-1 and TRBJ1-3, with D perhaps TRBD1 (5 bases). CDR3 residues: CASSLEGWPGSGNTIYF. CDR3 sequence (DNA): TGCGCCAGCAGCTTGGAAGGATGGCCAGGGTCTGGAAACACCATATATTTT.